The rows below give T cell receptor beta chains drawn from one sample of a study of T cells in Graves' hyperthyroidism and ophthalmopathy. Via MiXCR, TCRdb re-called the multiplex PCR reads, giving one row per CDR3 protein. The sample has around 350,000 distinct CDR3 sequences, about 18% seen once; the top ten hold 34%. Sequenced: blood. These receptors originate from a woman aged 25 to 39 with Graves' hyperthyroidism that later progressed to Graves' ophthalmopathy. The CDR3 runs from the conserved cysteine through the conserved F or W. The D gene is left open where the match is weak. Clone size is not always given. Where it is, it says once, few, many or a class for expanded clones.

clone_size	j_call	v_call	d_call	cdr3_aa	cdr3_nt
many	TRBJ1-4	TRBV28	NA	CASCPGGRNEKLFF	TGTGCCAGCTGCCCGGGAGGAAGGAATGAAAAACTGTTTTTT
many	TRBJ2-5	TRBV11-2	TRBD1	CASSLVAIDRDQQETQYF	TGTGCCAGCAGCTTAGTGGCCATAGACAGGGATCAACAAGAGACCCAGTACTTC
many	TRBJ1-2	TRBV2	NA	CASSVRRQSTEYGYTF	TGTGCCAGCAGTGTGAGGCGGCAGAGCACCGAATATGGCTACACCTTC
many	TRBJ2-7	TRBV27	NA	CASSTGPFSSYEQYF	TGTGCCAGCAGTACAGGCCCCTTTAGCTCCTACGAGCAGTACTTC
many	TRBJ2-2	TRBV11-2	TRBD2	CASSLDLMAGGQNTGELFF	TGTGCCAGCAGCTTAGATCTGATGGCGGGGGGACAGAACACCGGGGAGCTGTTTTTT
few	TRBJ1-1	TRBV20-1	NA	CSARGRRGFTEAFF	TGCAGTGCTAGAGGGCGAAGGGGTTTCACTGAAGCTTTCTTT
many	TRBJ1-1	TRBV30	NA	CAWSPVTEAFF	TGTGCCTGGAGCCCCGTCACTGAAGCTTTCTTT
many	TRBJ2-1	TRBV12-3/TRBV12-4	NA	CASSLTASADNEQFF	TGTGCCAGCAGTTTAACGGCTAGCGCCGACAATGAGCAGTTCTTC
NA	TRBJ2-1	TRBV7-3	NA	CASSLERATGLGEQFF	TGTGCCAGCAGCTTAGAACGGGCTACGGGATTGGGTGAGCAGTTCTTC
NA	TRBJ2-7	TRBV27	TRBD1	CASSLGQKYEQYF	TGTGCCAGCAGTTTGGGACAGAAATACGAGCAGTACTTC
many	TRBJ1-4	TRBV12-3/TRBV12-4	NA	CASSLVRATNEKLFF	TGTGCCAGCAGTTTAGTGAGGGCAACTAATGAAAAACTGTTTTTT
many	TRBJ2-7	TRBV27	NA	CASRVGRDYEQYF	TGTGCCAGCCGAGTTGGCCGGGATTACGAGCAGTACTTC
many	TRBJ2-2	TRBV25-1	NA	CASSEAGEDTGELFF	TGTGCCAGCAGTGAAGCAGGGGAGGACACCGGGGAGCTGTTTTTT
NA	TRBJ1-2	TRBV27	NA	CASSPSANYGYTF	TGTGCCAGCAGTCCTTCAGCTAACTATGGCTACACCTTC
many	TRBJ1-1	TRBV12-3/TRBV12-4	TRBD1	CASRPTGGGVMNTEAFF	TGTGCCAGCAGGCCCACAGGGGGCGGAGTGATGAACACTGAAGCTTTCTTT
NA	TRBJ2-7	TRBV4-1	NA	CASSQDTSTYEQYF	TGCGCCAGCAGCCAAGACACCTCGACCTACGAGCAGTACTTC
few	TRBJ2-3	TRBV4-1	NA	CASSQFVPDTRYF	TGCGCCAGCAGCCAATTTGTCCCAGATACGCGGTATTTT
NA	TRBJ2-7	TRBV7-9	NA	CASSLVFGREQYF	TGTGCCAGCAGCTTAGTTTTTGGGAGGGAGCAGTACTTC